The 30 T cell receptor beta chains listed next were all sequenced from one sample in a study of post-analysis software for immune sequencing data. Study-level results: Five or six TRBV segments were more frequent in patients than controls; TRBV5-6, TRBV5-1 and TRBV20-1 belonged to this group.

The TCR beta cDNA libraries carried unique molecular identifiers. TCRdb recomputed calls from the PCR reads with MiXCR, one row per CDR3 protein. The table includes approximately 660,000 distinct CDR3 sequences, around 64% detected once. These receptors lack a known antigen. The material sequenced was blood. The receptor set was obtained from a girl aged 2 to 10 with multiple sclerosis.

This sequence joins TRBV29-1 and TRBJ1-6; TRBD1 is a possible D gene (5 bases). V was shortened by 1 base and J by 5 bases, with 9 bases between the two germline ends. Germline V gene data show CDR1 as SQVTM and CDR2 as ANQGSEA. The CDR3 is made up of 14 amino acids. CDR3 loop: CSVEAGTDNSPLHF. The CDR3 coding sequence is TGCAGCGTTGAAGCAGGGACCGATAATTCACCCCTCCACTTT.

This clonotype showed up just a few times. This chain connects TRBV20-1 to TRBJ2-3, with D unresolved. CDR1 DFQATT and CDR2 SNEGSKA come from the germline V gene (reference sequence). Trimming removed 3 bases from V and 6 bases from J, with 16 bases in between. The CDR3 is 14 residues long. The CDR3 bases are TGCAGTGCTAGCTCGGGCCCCGTCTTGGATACGCAGTATTTT. Residues: CSASSGPVLDTQYF.

The chain combines TRBV21-1 with TRBJ2-3; the DNA was not used to check the table's D call, TRBD2. TRBV21-1 is a pseudogene. The CDR3 extends over 15 amino acids. The CDR3 DNA reads TGCGCCAGCAGCACCCTAGCGGGGGTGAAAGATACGCAGTATTTT. The encoded protein is CASSTLAGVKDTQYF.

The chain links TRBV7-9 to TRBJ1-1; D unclear. The CDR3 is 13 amino acids. CDR1 is SEHNR, CDR2 FQNEAQ, per germline (reference sequence). The V end was cut by 4 bases, the J end by 2 bases, with 8 bases between. CDR3 nucleotides: TGTGCCAGCAGCTCAACAGATAACACTGAAGCTTTCTTT. Its translation is CASSSTDNTEAFF.

J is TRBJ2-1 and V is TRBV27, with D tentatively TRBD2 (6 bases). The CDR3 has 13 amino acids. Germline CDR1 reads MNHEY; CDR2 reads SMNVEV (reference sequence). V was cut by 6 bases and J by 14 bases, with 20 bases left in between. The CDR3 DNA is TGTGCCAGCAGATCCCCCGGCGCGGGACTGGAGTTCTTC. Translation gives CASRSPGAGLEFF.

This rearrangement joins TRBV24-1 to TRBJ2-3; 7 bases line up with TRBD2. Losses at the gene ends were 7 bases for V and 5 bases for J; bases not matched to a gene: 5. The CDR3 extends over 13 amino acids. Germline CDR1 and CDR2: KGHDR and SFDVKD. The DNA for the CDR3 is TGTGCCACCAGGGGACTACCAGGAGATACGCAGTATTTT. Its protein is CATRGLPGDTQYF.

The V call is TRBV4-1, the J call TRBJ2-3, with no clear D. Germline V gene sequence: CDR1 MGHRA, CDR2 YSYEKL. Trimming shortened V by 2 bases and J by 4 bases, and 7 bases separated the two germline ends. The length of the CDR3 is 13 residues. The CDR3 nucleotides read TGCGCCAGCAGCCAATTCAACCCAGATACGCAGTATTTT. Amino acid sequence: CASSQFNPDTQYF.

The chain carries TRBV11-1 and TRBJ2-3; D is uncertain. V shed 5 bases and J shed 0 bases, with 9 bases lying between them. Germline loops: CDR1 SGHAT, CDR2 FQDESV (reference sequence). The CDR3 has 14 amino acids. CDR3 nucleotide sequence: TGTGCCAGCAGCCCTAGTCGTAGCACAGATACGCAGTATTTT. Its protein is CASSPSRSTDTQYF.

The chain joins TRBV12-5 to TRBJ2-3; 13 nucleotides agree with TRBD2. Looked up from germline, CDR1 is LGHNT and CDR2 is FRNRAP. The junction had 5 bases not matched to a gene; V was cut back by 0 bases and J by 2 bases. This CDR3 spans 18 amino acids. The CDR3 DNA sequence: TGTGCTAGTGGTTTGGTACGGACTAGCGGGAGTTCCACAGATACGCAGTATTTT. This codes for CASGLVRTSGSSTDTQYF.

The J gene is TRBJ2-5, the V gene TRBV10-3; 7 positions agree with TRBD1. Germline loops: CDR1 ENHRY, CDR2 SYGVKD. This CDR3 is 12 amino acids long. V was pared by 10 bases and J by 0 bases, with 2 bases of the junction left unmatched. CDR3 amino acids: CATGTDQETQYF. In nucleotides, the CDR3 is TGTGCCACCGGGACAGACCAAGAGACCCAGTACTTC.

The V gene is TRBV5-1, the J gene TRBJ2-5; D unresolved. Trimming removed 2 bases at V and 11 bases at J, with 16 bases between. Germline V lookup: CDR1 SGHRS, CDR2 YFSETQ. This CDR3 is built from 13 residues. The CDR3 DNA reads TGCGCCAGCAGCTTAAGGGCCGCGGAGTGGCAGTACTTC. Its translation is CASSLRAAEWQYF.

Here the CDR3 reads CASSQDGQEAFF. The CDR3 nucleotides read TGTGCCAGCAGCCAAGATGGACAAGAAGCTTTCTTT. This chain uses TRBV4-2 with TRBJ1-1; a possible D gene is TRBD1 (5 bases). The CDR3 covers 12 residues. V was shortened by 0 bases and J by 8 bases, with 7 bases between the two germline ends. Germline V lookup: CDR1 LGHNA, CDR2 YNFKEQ.

CDR3 sequence (DNA): TGTGCCAGCAGTTTAAGCCATAGCACAGATACGCAGTATTTT. It translates to CASSLSHSTDTQYF. V is TRBV12-3 or TRBV12-4 and J is TRBJ2-3; no clear D gene. With 2 bases removed from V and 0 bases from J, the gap between germline ends came to 6 bases. The CDR3 consists of 14 residues.

The chain uses TRBV6-1 and TRBJ1-5, with D possibly TRBD1 on 5 matching bases. There are 13 residues in the CDR3. V lost 0 bases and J 7 bases, leaving 7 bases between the germline ends. Germline V CDR1 and CDR2: MNHNS, SASEGT. CDR3 coding DNA: TGTGCCAGCAGTGAAGCATGGGGCCAGCCCCAGCATTTT. Its protein is CASSEAWGQPQHF.

This clonotype came up a few times. This chain uses TRBV27 with TRBJ2-5, with D tentatively TRBD1 or TRBD2 (5 bases each). CDR1 and CDR2 (germline): MNHEY, SMNVEV (reference sequence). The germline V and J ends were trimmed by 8 bases and 1 base, with 17 bases remaining between them. The CDR3 loop spans 15 amino acids. The CDR3, as DNA: TGTGCCAGCCCTCTACACTGGGGGTTCCAAGAGACCCAGTACTTC. Its protein is CASPLHWGFQETQYF.

The rearrangement uses TRBV29-1 and TRBJ1-1; D ambiguous. Germline V gene data show CDR1 as SQVTM and CDR2 as ANQGSEA. CDR3 length: 14 amino acids. Trimming took off 2 bases at V and 3 bases at J, with 13 bases between the two ends. CDR3 nucleotides: TGCAGCGTTGAAATCCCCCCAGTATACACTGAAGCTTTCTTT. Protein product: CSVEIPPVYTEAFF. The variable domain in full, completed from reference TRBV29-1 and TRBJ1-1, reads SAVISQKPSRDICQRGTSLTIQCQVDSQVTMMFWYRQQPGQSLTLIATANQGSEATYESGFVIDKFPISRPNLTFSTLTVSNMSPEDSSIYLCSVEIPPVYTEAFFGQGTRLTVV.

The chain couples TRBV6-6 to TRBJ1-2, with TRBD1 identical over 9 bases. The length of the CDR3 is 15 residues. Per germline, CDR1 MNHNY and CDR2 SVGAGI (reference sequence). V was pared by 6 bases and J by 2 bases, with 7 bases of the junction left unmatched. The CDR3 here is CASSNRDRANYGYTF. As DNA, the CDR3 is TGTGCCAGCAGCAACCGGGACAGGGCCAACTATGGCTACACCTTC.

The rearrangement uses TRBV12-3 or TRBV12-4 and TRBJ1-5; 12 positions match TRBD1. The CDR3 length is 15 residues. The V and J ends lost 5 bases and 5 bases, in that order; junction bases with no gene match: 4. CDR3 DNA: TGTGCCAGCAGTCAAGGGACAGGGGGCGATCAGCCCCAGCATTTT. Amino acids: CASSQGTGGDQPQHF.

The chain has TRBV5-1 and TRBJ1-2; TRBD1 agrees at 9 bases. CDR3 length: 15 residues. CDR1 and CDR2 from the germline V gene are SGHRS and YFSETQ. The J segment lost 6 bases and the V segment lost 2 bases, leaving 8 bases of the junction unmatched. The CDR3 reads CASSFGQGPPDGYTF. The CDR3 DNA follows: TGCGCCAGCAGCTTTGGACAGGGGCCACCAGATGGCTACACCTTC.

In its sample, this clonotype was seen a few times. This chain joins TRBV4-1 and TRBJ2-1, with 7 bases matching TRBD2. The germline V gene has CDR1 MGHRA and CDR2 YSYEKL. The CDR3 covers 15 residues. V lost 1 base to trimming and J lost 7 bases; unmatched junction nucleotides: 7. CDR3 nucleotide sequence: TGCGCCAGCAGCCAAGTGGTGGGAGGGCCAAATGAGCAGTTCTTC. This sequence encodes CASSQVVGGPNEQFF.

The J gene is TRBJ1-1, the V gene TRBV20-1, with TRBD1 identical over 7 bases. Trimming took 0 bases from V and 0 from J; bases not matched to a gene: 7. Germline V gives CDR1 DFQATT, CDR2 SNEGSKA (reference sequence). This CDR3 has 16 residues. The CDR3 reads CSARDRTGLMNTEAFF. Written as DNA, the CDR3 is TGCAGTGCTAGAGATAGGACAGGTCTCATGAACACTGAAGCTTTCTTT.

The chain uses TRBV7-2 and TRBJ1-6; D ambiguous. Germline values: CDR1 SGHTA, CDR2 FQGNSA. The V gene lost 4 bases and the J gene lost 1 base, with 8 bases spanning the gap. The CDR3 length is 15 residues. The CDR3 sequence is CASSSQDSYNSPLHF. The CDR3 bases are TGTGCCAGCAGCTCCCAGGATTCCTATAATTCACCCCTCCACTTT.

V gene TRBV15 combines with J gene TRBJ1-2; D not resolved. CDR3 length: 14 amino acids. Trimming pared 2 bases from V and 4 bases from J, leaving 11 bases between. Germline CDR1 reads LNHNV; CDR2 reads YYDKDF (reference sequence). The CDR3 DNA sequence: TGTGCCACCAGCAGATCACAAATGGGCTATGGCTACACCTTC. It specifies CATSRSQMGYGYTF.

This clonotype was counted many times. The chain employs TRBV29-1 and TRBJ2-5; D is undetermined. V was cut by 6 bases and J by 1 base, with 3 bases left in between. The CDR3 covers 10 residues. Germline CDR1 and CDR2: SQVTM and ANQGSEA. CDR3 amino acids: CSVRQETQYF. The CDR3 nucleotides read TGCAGCGTCCGCCAAGAGACCCAGTACTTC.

The table lists this clonotype with a count of one. The CDR3 DNA is TGTGCCAGCAGCTTGGAACTAGCGGGAGGGGGGGGAACCAAAAACATTCAGTACTTC. It is translated as CASSLELAGGGGTKNIQYF. The chain has TRBV5-5 and TRBJ2-4; 13 nucleotides line up with TRBD2. The ends lost 0 bases at V and 2 bases at J; junction bases unmatched: 8. The germline V gene encodes CDR1 SGHKS and CDR2 YYEKEE (reference sequence). This CDR3 comprises 19 residues.

This clonotype was counted between two and nine times. The J gene is TRBJ2-7, the V gene TRBV7-9; D may be TRBD2 (6 bases). The J call is in doubt because the DNA end fits TRBJ2-5 better. Per the germline V gene, CDR1 is SEHNR and CDR2 is FQNEAQ (reference sequence). The CDR3 extends over 14 amino acids. This chain's CDR3 is CASSSSGESETQYF. The CDR3 DNA reads TGTGCCAGCAGCTCCTCGGGGGAGTCAGAGACCCAGTACTTC.

The J gene is TRBJ1-6, the V gene TRBV6-6; 8 nucleotides line up with TRBD1. CDR1 MNHNY and CDR2 SVGAGI come from the germline V gene (reference sequence). The CDR3 has 15 amino acids. J gave up 7 bases and V 5 bases, and 7 bases lay outside the gene matches. The CDR3 nucleotides read TGTGCCAGCAGTGGCCCGGACAGGGTCAATTCACCCCTCCACTTT. Amino acids: CASSGPDRVNSPLHF.

The chain links TRBV29-1 to TRBJ2-1, with 9 bases lining up with TRBD2. CDR1 and CDR2 (germline): SQVTM, ANQGSEA. This CDR3 region has 14 residues. V gave up 6 bases and J gave up 4 bases; unmatched junction bases: 7. CDR3 bases: TGCAGCGTCCCGGGACTAGCTCAGTACAATGAGCAGTTCTTC. This encodes CSVPGLAQYNEQFF.

This clonotype showed up just once. The chain carries TRBV19 and TRBJ1-1, with D possibly being TRBD1 (6 bases). There are 13 residues in the CDR3. CDR1 and CDR2 (germline): LNHDA, SQIVND (reference sequence). Trimming left V 7 bases short and J 0 bases short, with 9 bases between. CDR3 region: CASNPGVNTEAFF. The CDR3 bases are TGTGCCAGTAACCCAGGGGTGAACACTGAAGCTTTCTTT.

The rearrangement joins TRBV7-3 to TRBJ2-3; 8 bases align to TRBD1. V lost 0 bases to trimming and J lost 1 base; unmatched junction nucleotides: 0. Per the germline V gene, CDR1 is SGHTA and CDR2 is FQGTGA. This CDR3 comprises 15 residues. CDR3 DNA sequence: TGTGCCAGCAGCTTAACGACAGGGGGCACAGATACGCAGTATTTT. Its protein is CASSLTTGGTDTQYF.